This T cell receptor (beta chain) was documented in a study of blood T cell repertoires in COVID-19. Whole-study context: The samples span acute and convalescent COVID-19 from the United States, Italy and Spain. The analysed material was cDNA or gDNA that came from T cells, B-cell-depleted T cells, or PBMCs.

Authors' processing steps: Quantification of nucleated cells was approximated via reference gene primer amplification. The table came from immunoSEQ multiplex PCR; TCRdb's copy has only in-frame clones and leaves some out. D and trimming come from the DNA, and the V and J calls and clone size come from that table. The sample yields 250,000 to 350,000 clones, around nine tenths seen once. The CDR3 covers 15 residues. V shed 2 bases and J shed 1 base, with 11 bases lying between them. CDR1 ENHRY and CDR2 SYGVKD come from the germline V gene. The sequence was collected from a woman aged 40 to 50 who had recovered from COVID-19. What was sequenced was peripheral blood. The V gene is TRBV10-3, the J gene TRBJ1-1; no definite D call. The CDR3 DNA sequence: TGTGCCATCAGTGAGAGTTACGGTCCGAACACTGAAGCTTTCTTT. Its protein product is CAISESYGPNTEAFF.